This TCR beta chain was recovered during a study of blood T cell repertoires in COVID-19. At the level of the study: Sites across the United States, Italy and Spain contributed samples from acute and convalescent COVID-19. T cells, B-cell-depleted T cells, or PBMCs supplied cDNA or gDNA.

Generated by immunoSEQ multiplex PCR, the TCRdb table keeps only in-frame clones and is missing some. The sample holds over 200,000 clones, roughly 90% seen once. The germline V gene encodes CDR1 MNHEY and CDR2 SVGAGI. The CDR3 is 15 residues long. Trimming at V came to 0 bases and at J to 1 base, leaving 1 base not matched to a gene. J is TRBJ1-1 and V is TRBV6-5; 8 nucleotides agree with TRBD1. The TCR originated in a woman between 40 and 55 years old with acute or convalescent COVID-19. The specimen sequenced was peripheral blood. Here the CDR3 reads CASSYSGQANTEAFF. The CDR3 DNA reads as TGTGCCAGCAGTTACTCGGGACAGGCGAACACTGAAGCTTTCTTT.